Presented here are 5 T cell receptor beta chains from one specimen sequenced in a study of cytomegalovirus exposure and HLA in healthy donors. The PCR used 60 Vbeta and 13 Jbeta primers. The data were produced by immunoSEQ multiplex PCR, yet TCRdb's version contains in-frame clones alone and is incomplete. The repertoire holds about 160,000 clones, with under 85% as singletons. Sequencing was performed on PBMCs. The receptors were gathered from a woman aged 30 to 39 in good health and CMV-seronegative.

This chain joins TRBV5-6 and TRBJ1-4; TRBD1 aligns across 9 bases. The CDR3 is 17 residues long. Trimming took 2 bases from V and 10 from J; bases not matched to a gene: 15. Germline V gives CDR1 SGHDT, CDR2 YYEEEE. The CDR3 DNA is TGTGCCAGCAGCTTTTCCCCGGGACAGGGAGGGGAAGGAAAACTGTTTTTT. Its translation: CASSFSPGQGGEGKLFF. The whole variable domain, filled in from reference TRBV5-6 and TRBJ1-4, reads DAGVTQSPTHLIKTRGQQVTLRCSPKSGHDTVSWYQQALGQGPQFIFQYYEEEERQRGNFPDRFSGHQFPNYSSELNVNALLLGDSALYLCASSFSPGQGGEGKLFFGSGTQLSVL.

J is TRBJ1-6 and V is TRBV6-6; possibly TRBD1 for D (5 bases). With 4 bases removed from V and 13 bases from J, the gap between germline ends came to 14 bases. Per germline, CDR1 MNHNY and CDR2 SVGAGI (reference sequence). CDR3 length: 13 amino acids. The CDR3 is CASSSYSHRPLHF. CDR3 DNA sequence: TGTGCCAGCAGTTCCTACTCCCACAGGCCCCTCCACTTT.

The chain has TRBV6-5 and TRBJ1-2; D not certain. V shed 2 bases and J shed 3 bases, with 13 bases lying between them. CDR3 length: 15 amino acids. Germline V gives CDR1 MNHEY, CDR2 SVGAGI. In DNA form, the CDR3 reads TGTGCCAGCAGTTACGACCCGAGCGCTTACTATGGCTACACCTTC. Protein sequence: CASSYDPSAYYGYTF.

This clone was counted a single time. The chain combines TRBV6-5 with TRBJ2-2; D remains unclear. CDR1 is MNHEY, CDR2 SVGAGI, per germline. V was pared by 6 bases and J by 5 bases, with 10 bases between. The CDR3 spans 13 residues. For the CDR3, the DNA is TGTGCCAGCAGGATACTGAGGACCGGGGAGCTGTTTTTT. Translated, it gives CASRILRTGELFF.

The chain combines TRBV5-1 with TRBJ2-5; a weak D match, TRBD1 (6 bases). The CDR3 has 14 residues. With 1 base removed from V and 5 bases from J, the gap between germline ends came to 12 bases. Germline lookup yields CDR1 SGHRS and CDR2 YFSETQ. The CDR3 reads CASSLTGPGETQYF. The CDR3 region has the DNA TGCGCCAGCAGCTTGACAGGGCCGGGGGAGACCCAGTACTTC.